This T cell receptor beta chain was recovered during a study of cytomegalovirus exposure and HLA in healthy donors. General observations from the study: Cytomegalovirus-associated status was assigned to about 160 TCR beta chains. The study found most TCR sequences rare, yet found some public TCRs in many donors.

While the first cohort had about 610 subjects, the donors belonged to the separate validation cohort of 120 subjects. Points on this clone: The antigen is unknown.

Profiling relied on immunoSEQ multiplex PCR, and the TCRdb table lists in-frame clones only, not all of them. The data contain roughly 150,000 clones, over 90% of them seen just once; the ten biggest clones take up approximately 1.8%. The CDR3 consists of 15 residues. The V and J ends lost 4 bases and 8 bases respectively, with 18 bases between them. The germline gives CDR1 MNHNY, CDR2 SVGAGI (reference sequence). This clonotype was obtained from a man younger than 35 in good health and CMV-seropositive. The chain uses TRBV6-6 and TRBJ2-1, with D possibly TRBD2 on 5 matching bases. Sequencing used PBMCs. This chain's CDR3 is CASSSSGSLPDEQFF. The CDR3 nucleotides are TGTGCCAGCAGTTCAAGCGGCTCGTTACCAGATGAGCAGTTCTTC.